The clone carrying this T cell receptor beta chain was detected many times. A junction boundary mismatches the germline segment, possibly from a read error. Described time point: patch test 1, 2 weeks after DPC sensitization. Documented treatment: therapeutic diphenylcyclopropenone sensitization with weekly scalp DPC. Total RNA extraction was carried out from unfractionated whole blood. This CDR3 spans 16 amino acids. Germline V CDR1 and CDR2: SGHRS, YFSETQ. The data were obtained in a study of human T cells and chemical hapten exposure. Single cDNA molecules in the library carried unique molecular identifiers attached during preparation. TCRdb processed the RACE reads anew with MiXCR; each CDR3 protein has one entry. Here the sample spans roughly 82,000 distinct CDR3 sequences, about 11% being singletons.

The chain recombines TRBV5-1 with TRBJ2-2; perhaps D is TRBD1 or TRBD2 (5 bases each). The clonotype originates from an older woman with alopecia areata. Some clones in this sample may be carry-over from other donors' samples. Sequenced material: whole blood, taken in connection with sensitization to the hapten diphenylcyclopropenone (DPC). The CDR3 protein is CASSLRLGRSTAELFF. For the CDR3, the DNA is TGCGCCAGCAGCTTAAGATTGGGACGGAGTACCGCGGAGCTGTTTTTT.